Sequencing of this T cell receptor beta chain was carried out in a study of cytomegalovirus exposure and HLA in healthy donors. Study-level information: A preliminary data release comprised roughly 80 million unique TCRs obtained from HLA-typed donors.

General study findings and limits: It was 150 to 200 TCR beta chains that were listed as cytomegalovirus-associated.

Of note for this clone: Its target is unknown.

The CDR3 extends over 17 amino acids. Per the germline V gene, CDR1 is SGHAT and CDR2 is FQNNGV. The V segment lost 4 bases and the J segment 7 bases; nucleotides outside the gene matches: 16. The PCR made use of 60 Vbeta and 13 Jbeta primers. The table came from immunoSEQ multiplex PCR; TCRdb's copy has only in-frame clones and leaves some out. Of roughly 100,000 clones in the sample, about 80% were seen once. This rearrangement joins TRBV11-2 to TRBJ2-1, with 7 bases that match TRBD1. The source of this sequence is a man aged 25 to 40 in good health and CMV-seronegative. Sequenced input: PBMCs. The CDR3 reads CASSSPRGRGLWNEQFF. Written as DNA, the CDR3 is TGTGCCAGCAGCTCGCCCCGGGGAAGGGGGCTATGGAATGAGCAGTTCTTC.